Shown below are 9 T cell receptor beta chains from a single sample sequenced in a study of shared clonotypes between healthy human individuals. Sequenced by immunoSEQ multiplex PCR; TCRdb stores in-frame clones only, minus some. The table lists about 680,000 clones, about 90% of them singletons, with 20% to 25% in the top ten. Terminally differentiated effector memory CD45RA+ cells were excluded by CCR7 positive selection of CD45RO-negative cells. The sequencing input was naive CD8+ T cells sorted from blood. Source of these receptors: a man aged 30 to 45 in good health.

The chain joins TRBV27 to TRBJ2-2; D may correspond to TRBD1 or TRBD2 (5 bases each). Germline V lookup: CDR1 MNHEY, CDR2 SMNVEV (reference sequence). The V end lost 3 bases, the J end lost 5 bases, and 13 bases lay between the germline ends. There are 15 residues in the CDR3. The CDR3 coding sequence is TGTGCCAGCAGTTTTTGGGACGGCGGAACCGGGGAGCTGTTTTTT. The encoded protein is CASSFWDGGTGELFF.

This chain connects TRBV30 to TRBJ2-2; D is unresolved. This CDR3 has 13 amino acids. V shed 2 bases and J shed 0 bases, with 4 bases lying between them. The germline V gene has CDR1 GTSNPN and CDR2 SVGIG (reference sequence). CDR3 protein: CAWSRSNTGELFF. The CDR3 region has the DNA TGTGCCTGGAGTCGATCGAACACCGGGGAGCTGTTTTTT.

This clone has just one count. This CDR3 is CASSRGIQQFF. Written as DNA, the CDR3 is TGTGCCAGCAGCCGAGGGATCCAGCAGTTCTTC. The chain couples TRBV5-6 to TRBJ2-1; maybe TRBD2 (5 bases). Trimming took off 4 bases at V and 11 bases at J, with 10 bases between the two ends. Germline values: CDR1 SGHDT, CDR2 YYEEEE. The CDR3 sequence is 11 residues long.

The chain carries TRBV7-6 and TRBJ2-7, with TRBD1 identical over 7 bases. This CDR3 comprises 15 residues. V was pared by 0 bases and J by 3 bases, with 5 bases of the junction left unmatched. Germline V gives CDR1 SGHVS, CDR2 FNYEAQ. In DNA form, the CDR3 reads TGTGCCAGCAGCTTAGCCCGGGACAGCTTCTACGAGCAGTACTTC. This sequence encodes CASSLARDSFYEQYF.

The chain has TRBV27 and TRBJ2-3, with TRBD2 matching over 7 bases. The length of the CDR3 is 16 residues. Germline V lookup: CDR1 MNHEY, CDR2 SMNVEV (reference sequence). The V and J ends lost 6 bases and 2 bases, in that order; junction bases with no gene match: 11. DNA for the CDR3: TGTGCCAGCAGCCCGGCGGGCGGGAGAAACACAGATACGCAGTATTTT. This encodes CASSPAGGRNTDTQYF.

The gene calls are TRBV7-3 and TRBJ2-7; the D gene could be TRBD1 or TRBD2 (6 bases each). CDR1 and CDR2 (germline): SGHTA, FQGTGA. CDR3 size: 14 residues. V was cut by 1 base and J by 2 bases, with 9 bases left in between. The CDR3 region is CASSLIGGPYEQYF. The CDR3 DNA is TGTGCCAGCAGCTTAATCGGGGGCCCCTACGAGCAGTACTTC.

The V and J genes are TRBV29-1 and TRBJ2-1; 8 bases map to TRBD2. CDR1 and CDR2 (germline): SQVTM, ANQGSEA. V dropped 1 base and J dropped 8; count of bases not matched to a gene: 13. The length of the CDR3 is 16 residues. The CDR3 is CSVEGPGRGGGYEQFF. In DNA form, the CDR3 reads TGCAGCGTTGAAGGACCCGGGAGGGGAGGAGGGTATGAGCAGTTCTTC.

The chain is built from TRBV27 and TRBJ2-5; TRBD1 or TRBD2 may be the D gene (6 bases each). Germline values: CDR1 MNHEY, CDR2 SMNVEV (reference sequence). The CDR3 is 13 residues long. The V gene lost 8 bases and the J gene lost 4 bases, with 14 bases spanning the gap. CDR3 in DNA: TGTGCCAGCTCAGTGGAGGGGGGAGAGACCCAGTACTTC. Its protein product is CASSVEGGETQYF.

This clone came up once. The genes are TRBV13 and TRBJ2-1, with 9 bases that match TRBD2. J was trimmed by 4 bases and V by 0 bases; bases with no gene match: 7. CDR3 length: 17 residues. CDR1 PRHDT and CDR2 FYEKMQ come from the germline V gene (reference sequence). The CDR3 loop is CASSLGRGLAIYNEQFF. The DNA of the CDR3 is TGTGCCAGCAGCTTAGGACGAGGACTAGCGATATACAATGAGCAGTTCTTC.